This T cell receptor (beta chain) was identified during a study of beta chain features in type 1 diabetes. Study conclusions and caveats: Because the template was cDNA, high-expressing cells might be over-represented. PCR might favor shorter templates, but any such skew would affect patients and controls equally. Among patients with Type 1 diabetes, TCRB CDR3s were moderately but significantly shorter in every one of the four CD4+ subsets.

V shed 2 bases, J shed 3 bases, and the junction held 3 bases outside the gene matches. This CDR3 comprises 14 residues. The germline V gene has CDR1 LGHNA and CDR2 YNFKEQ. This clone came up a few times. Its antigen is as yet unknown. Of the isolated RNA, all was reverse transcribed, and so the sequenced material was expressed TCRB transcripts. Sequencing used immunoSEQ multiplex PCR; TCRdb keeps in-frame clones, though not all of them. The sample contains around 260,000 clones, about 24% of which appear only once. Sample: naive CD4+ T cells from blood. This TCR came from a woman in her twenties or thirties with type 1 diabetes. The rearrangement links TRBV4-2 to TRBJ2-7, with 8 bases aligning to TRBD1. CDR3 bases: TGTGCCAGCAGCCAAATAGGACAGGGCTACGAGCAGTACTTC. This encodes CASSQIGQGYEQYF.